This is a list of T cell receptor beta chains from one sample in a study of shared T cell receptors in the human thymus. Measured with immunoSEQ multiplex PCR; TCRdb has only the in-frame clones, and not every one. The sample records around 340,000 clones, roughly 94% being singletons. The sample taken for sequencing was thymocytes. The receptors were gathered from a human donor. The CDR3 runs from the conserved cysteine through the conserved F or W. D genes are given only for firm matches. Only part of the rows carry a size: once, few, many, or a class if the clone is expanded.

d_gene	v_gene	j_gene	abundance	CDR3nt	CDR3aa
NA	TRBV4-1	TRBJ1-1	NA	TGCGCCAGCAGCCAAGCACGGTTCTCGAACACTGAAGCTTTCTTT	CASSQARFSNTEAFF
NA	TRBV29-1	TRBJ2-3	once	TGCAGCGTGGGTGGGATCGCGGTTGGGACAGATACGCAGTATTTT	CSVGGIAVGTDTQYF
TRBD2	TRBV9	TRBJ2-1	NA	TGTGCCAGCAGCGTTCAGGCGGGAGATTGCAATGAGCAGTTCTTC	CASSVQAGDCNEQFF
TRBD2	TRBV27	TRBJ2-3	NA	TGTGCCAGCAGTCCCGATAGCGGGAGGGGAGCGGGCACAGATACGCAGTATTTT	CASSPDSGRGAGTDTQYF
TRBD2	TRBV7-3	TRBJ2-1	NA	TGTGCCAGCAGCCCGACTAGCGGGAGGGCCTATGAGCAGTTCTTC	CASSPTSGRAYEQFF
NA	TRBV18	TRBJ2-5	NA	TGTGCCAGCTCACCGGGGACCTACCAAGAGACCCAGTACTTC	CASSPGTYQETQYF
NA	TRBV27	TRBJ2-4	NA	TGTGCCAGCAGTTTAACCGGACCCGGAGCCAAAAACATTCAGTACTTC	CASSLTGPGAKNIQYF
NA	TRBV7-7	TRBJ2-7	NA	TGTGCTAGCAGCTTGCTGGGGGCGGATGAGCAGTACTTC	CASSLLGADEQYF
TRBD1	TRBV29-1	TRBJ1-1	NA	TGCAGCGTCTCCGGGACAGGGCCAGGGAACACTGAAGCTTTCTTT	CSVSGTGPGNTEAFF
NA	TRBV20-1	TRBJ1-5	NA	TGCAGTGCTAGAGGGGAACAGCCCCAGCATTTT	CSARGEQPQHF
TRBD1	TRBV25-1	TRBJ1-2	NA	TGTGCCAGCAGTGAATGGGGACAGGGCCACTCTAACTATGGCTACACCTTC	CASSEWGQGHSNYGYTF
TRBD1	TRBV28	TRBJ1-5	NA	TGTGCCAGCAGTGATCAGGGGGCCCGTCAGCCCCAGCATTTT	CASSDQGARQPQHF
NA	TRBV7-2	TRBJ1-2	NA	TGTGCCAGCAGCTCCCCCGGTGAGGGGGTTGACTATGGCTACACCTTC	CASSSPGEGVDYGYTF
NA	TRBV10-3	TRBJ2-7	NA	TGTGCCATCAGTGAGACTGAGTACGCGCAGTACTTC	CAISETEYAQYF
NA	TRBV5-4	TRBJ2-1	NA	TGTGCCAGCAGCTTGTTTTCGGGCCAGCAGTTCTTC	CASSLFSGQQFF
NA	TRBV6-6	TRBJ1-1	NA	TGTGCCAGCAGTGACTCGTCCAGCACTGAAGCTTTCTTT	CASSDSSSTEAFF
NA	TRBV6-1	TRBJ2-2	NA	TGTGCCAGCAGTGATAAAGGAGGGGAGCTGTTTTTT	CASSDKGGELFF
TRBD2	TRBV5-6	TRBJ2-1	NA	TGTGCCAGCAGCTTGGGCGTACTAGCGGGAGTTGTTAATGAGCAGTTCTTC	CASSLGVLAGVVNEQFF
TRBD1	TRBV10-3	TRBJ2-7	NA	TGTGCCATCAGTGAGTCTACCGACGACAGGGCCGAGCAGTACTTC	CAISESTDDRAEQYF
TRBD2	TRBV15	TRBJ2-2	NA	TGTGCCACCAGCTTCAGGTTGCGGGAGGGTGCCGGGGAGCTGTTTTTT	CATSFRLREGAGELFF
TRBD2	TRBV5-6	TRBJ2-3	NA	TGTGCCAGCAGCTCAAGACTAGCGGGTCCCACAGATACGCAGTATTTT	CASSSRLAGPTDTQYF
NA	TRBV27	TRBJ2-5	NA	TGTGCCAGCAGTTTAGGAATGGCTAGGACTGAGGAGACCCAGTACTTC	CASSLGMARTEETQYF
TRBD2	TRBV9	TRBJ2-3	NA	TGTGCCAGCAGCGTAGTTTTCAGCGGGAGGGATACGCAGTATTTT	CASSVVFSGRDTQYF
NA	TRBV7-3	TRBJ2-7	NA	TGTGCCAGCAGCTACAGGGACGTCCACGAGCAGTACTTC	CASSYRDVHEQYF
NA	TRBV5-4	TRBJ1-1	NA	TGTGCCAGCAGCTTGGTGGGACGGCGGAACACTGAAGCTTTCTTT	CASSLVGRRNTEAFF
NA	TRBV18	TRBJ1-1	NA	TGTGCCAGCTCACCATTAGTCCCCGGTCGTTTTGAAGCTTTCTTT	CASSPLVPGRFEAFF
NA	TRBV28	TRBJ2-2	NA	TGTGCCAGCAGGGCGACAGCGAACACCGGGGAGCTGTTTTTT	CASRATANTGELFF
TRBD1	TRBV28	TRBJ2-3	NA	TGTGCCAGCAGTTCCGGGACAGGGGAGGATACGCAGTATTTT	CASSSGTGEDTQYF
NA	TRBV19	TRBJ1-3	few	TGTGCCAGTAGTATCCCGACGAGTGGAAACACCATATATTTT	CASSIPTSGNTIYF
NA	TRBV6-6	TRBJ1-2	NA	TGTGCCAGCAGGGGTGGGAGAAGAGAAGGCTACACCTTC	CASRGGRREGYTF
NA	TRBV5-6	TRBJ2-3	NA	TGTGCCAGCAGCCGACTACAGGGAGAGGATACGCAGTATTTT	CASSRLQGEDTQYF
NA	TRBV4-1	TRBJ1-5	NA	TGCGCCAGCAGCCAAGAGGGTATACAGGGAAGCAATCAGCCCCAGCATTTT	CASSQEGIQGSNQPQHF
NA	TRBV7-2	TRBJ2-1	NA	TGTGCCAGCAGCGACAACCCCGAGTGGGGTGAGCAGTTCTTC	CASSDNPEWGEQFF
NA	TRBV7-2	TRBJ1-3	once	TGTGCCAGCAGCTTAATAGTCTCTGGAAACACCATATATTTT	CASSLIVSGNTIYF
TRBD2	TRBV4-2	TRBJ2-3	NA	TGTGCCAGCAGCCAAGAAAACCGCCCACCGGGACTAGCGGGAAGCACAGATACGCAGTATTTT	CASSQENRPPGLAGSTDTQYF
TRBD1	TRBV7-4	TRBJ2-7	NA	TGTGCCAGCAGCTCGGAAGGACAGGGAGACTCCTACGAGCAGTACTTC	CASSSEGQGDSYEQYF
TRBD2	TRBV15	TRBJ2-1	NA	TGTGCCACCAGCGGACTAGCGGGGCCTCTGGAACAGTTCTTC	CATSGLAGPLEQFF
NA	TRBV27	TRBJ1-1	NA	TGTGCCAGCAAGGAGGGAAGCACCACTGAAGCTTTCTTT	CASKEGSTTEAFF
NA	TRBV4-1	TRBJ2-1	NA	TGCGCCAGCAGCCGGGGAAATGAGCAGTTCTTC	CASSRGNEQFF
NA	TRBV27	TRBJ1-1	NA	TGTGCCAGCAGAACTCGGGGCGTTATAGGGGCCGATGACACTGAAGCTTTCTTT	CASRTRGVIGADDTEAFF
NA	TRBV7-7	TRBJ2-1	NA	TGTGCTAGCAGCTTAGACGGGGGGCCCGACAATGAGCAGTTCTTC	CASSLDGGPDNEQFF
NA	TRBV5-6	TRBJ2-5	once	TGTGCCAGCAGCTGGGGACGGGTCCAAGAGACCCAGTACTTC	CASSWGRVQETQYF